These 25 T cell receptor beta chains originate from one sample sequenced in a study of blood T cell repertoires in COVID-19. TCRdb keeps only in-frame clones here, not all; method: immunoSEQ multiplex PCR. The repertoire includes over 30,000 clones, over 70% of them detected once, and about 29% sits in the top ten. Sequencing was performed on peripheral blood. All receptors derive from a man aged 80 or over with active or convalescent COVID-19.

This clone appeared once. The chain links TRBV5-4 to TRBJ2-7; 12 nucleotides line up with TRBD2. J was trimmed by 3 bases and V by 4 bases; bases with no gene match: 5. CDR3 length equals 15 residues. CDR1 and CDR2 (germline): SGHNT, YYREEE (reference sequence). The CDR3 here is CASSAGLAGYYEQYF. In DNA form, the CDR3 reads TGTGCCAGCAGCGCTGGACTAGCGGGGTACTACGAGCAGTACTTC.

This clone has more than one count but fewer than ten. The chain carries TRBV5-1 and TRBJ1-4; possibly TRBD1 for D (5 bases). The V gene lost 2 bases and the J gene lost 5 bases, with 13 bases spanning the gap. The CDR3 totals 15 residues. Germline CDR1 is SGHRS and CDR2 is YFSETQ. CDR3 sequence reads: CASSFTPGRNEKLFF. CDR3 nucleotide sequence: TGCGCCAGCAGCTTTACGCCAGGGCGAAATGAAAAACTGTTTTTT. The full variable domain, with the rest looked up from reference TRBV5-1 and TRBJ1-4, is KAGVTQTPRYLIKTRGQQVTLSCSPISGHRSVSWYQQTPGQGLQFLFEYFSETQRNKGNFPGRFSGRQFSNSRSEMNVSTLELGDSALYLCASSFTPGRNEKLFFGSGTQLSVL.

The chain has TRBV5-1 and TRBJ2-2; 9 bases agree with TRBD2. This CDR3 has 16 residues. V lost 1 base and J lost 1; bases outside the gene matches: 2. Germline V gene data show CDR1 as SGHRS and CDR2 as YFSETQ. The CDR3 spells CASSLRLAVNTGELFF. In nucleotides, the CDR3 is TGCGCCAGCAGCTTGAGACTAGCGGTGAACACCGGGGAGCTGTTTTTT. The variable domain in full, with the rest retrieved from reference TRBV5-1 and TRBJ2-2, is KAGVTQTPRYLIKTRGQQVTLSCSPISGHRSVSWYQQTPGQGLQFLFEYFSETQRNKGNFPGRFSGRQFSNSRSEMNVSTLELGDSALYLCASSLRLAVNTGELFFGEGSRLTVL.

The gene calls are TRBV7-9 and TRBJ1-6; a possible D gene is TRBD1 (5 bases). V was pared by 5 bases and J by 5 bases, with 22 bases between. The CDR3 is made up of 18 amino acids. Germline lookup yields CDR1 SEHNR and CDR2 FQNEAQ (reference sequence). Here the CDR3 DNA reads TGTGCCAGCAGCACCCCAAGGGGAAGCTCCTACGATAATTCACCCCTCCACTTT. Protein: CASSTPRGSSYDNSPLHF. The full variable domain, rest sourced from reference TRBV7-9 and TRBJ1-6, is DTGVSQNPRHKITKRGQNVTFRCDPISEHNRLYWYRQTLGQGPEFLTYFQNEAQLEKSRLLSDRFSAERPKGSFSTLEIQRTEQGDSAMYLCASSTPRGSSYDNSPLHFGNGTRLTVT.

This chain uses TRBV1 with TRBJ1-2. TRBV1 is designated a pseudogene. The CDR3 contains 12 residues. In DNA form, the CDR3 reads TGCACCAGCATGCCCGAGAACTATGGCTACACCTTC. Amino acids: CTSMPENYGYTF.

The chain couples TRBV11-2 to TRBJ2-2; 15 nucleotides agree with TRBD2. The length of the CDR3 is 19 residues. V was clipped by 3 bases and J by 6 bases; unmatched bases: 11. CDR1 is SGHAT and CDR2 is FQNNGV in the germline V gene. CDR3 in amino acids: CASSFLLGLAGGRSGELFF. The CDR3 DNA follows: TGTGCCAGCAGCTTCCTATTAGGACTAGCGGGAGGGCGTTCCGGGGAGCTGTTTTTT.

This sequence joins TRBV19 and TRBJ1-5; D unclear. In germline, CDR1 is LNHDA, CDR2 SQIVND (reference sequence). There are 14 residues in the CDR3. Trimming stripped 4 bases from V and 4 bases from J, with 11 bases between. The CDR3 is CASSTSFGNQPQHF. DNA for the CDR3: TGTGCCAGTAGTACCTCGTTCGGGAATCAGCCCCAGCATTTT.

The chain combines TRBV5-6 with TRBJ2-4; 10 bases are a match to TRBD1. Germline lookup yields CDR1 SGHDT and CDR2 YYEEEE. The CDR3 runs to 14 residues. The V and J ends lost 4 bases and 6 bases, in that order; junction bases with no gene match: 4. This chain's CDR3 is CASSPGQGGNIQYF. The CDR3 DNA follows: TGTGCCAGCAGCCCCGGACAGGGGGGAAACATTCAGTACTTC.

This clone was recorded only once. The rearrangement links TRBV6-5 to TRBJ1-6, with D possibly matching TRBD1 (5 bases). V was shortened by 5 bases and J by 7 bases, with 15 bases between the two germline ends. This CDR3 comprises 15 residues. The V gene's germline CDR1 is MNHEY and CDR2 SVGAGI. The CDR3 loop reads CASSMRKGLNSPLHF. The CDR3, as DNA: TGTGCCAGCAGTATGAGGAAGGGGTTGAATTCACCCCTCCACTTT.

V is TRBV6-2 or TRBV6-3 and J is TRBJ1-3; D ambiguous. The CDR3 is 14 amino acids. V lost 6 bases and J lost 0, with 9 bases in between. Germline loops: CDR1 MNHEY, CDR2 SVGEGT. This chain's CDR3 is CASSGGSSGNTIYF. The DNA for the CDR3 is TGTGCCAGCAGCGGCGGCTCCTCTGGAAACACCATATATTTT.

The chain employs TRBV7-3 and TRBJ2-1; D not certain. Trimming left V 1 base short and J 0 bases short, with 10 bases between. The CDR3 has 16 residues. Germline CDR1 is SGHTA and CDR2 is FQGTGA. This chain's CDR3 is CASSLNGPHSYNEQFF. The CDR3 nucleotides read TGTGCCAGCAGCTTAAATGGGCCCCACTCCTACAATGAGCAGTTCTTC.

In this sample, this clone turned up a few times. V is TRBV19 and J is TRBJ1-1; D not resolved. With 5 bases removed from V and 1 base from J, the gap between germline ends came to 17 bases. The CDR3 length is 16 residues. The germline gives CDR1 LNHDA, CDR2 SQIVND (reference sequence). The CDR3 DNA reads as TGTGCCAGTAGTCCCACACGACGGGAAAGGAACACTGAAGCTTTCTTT. Protein product: CASSPTRRERNTEAFF.

This chain links TRBV10-2 with TRBJ1-6; 7 positions agree with TRBD1. The length of the CDR3 is 15 residues. Germline CDR1 and CDR2: WSHSY and SAAADI. V shed 0 bases, J shed 7 bases, and the junction held 3 bases outside the gene matches. CDR3 in DNA: TGCGCCAGCAGTGAGTCGCGACAGGGCAATTCACCCCTCCACTTT. Its protein is CASSESRQGNSPLHF.

The rearrangement joins TRBV7-2 to TRBJ1-6, with a possible D match to TRBD1 (5 bases). The germline V gene has CDR1 SGHTA and CDR2 FQGNSA. The CDR3 runs to 14 residues. The V end lost 3 bases, the J end lost 4 bases, and 7 bases lay between the germline ends. The CDR3 loop is CASSLQGYNSPLHF. DNA of the CDR3: TGTGCCAGCAGCTTGCAGGGTTATAATTCACCCCTCCACTTT.

This clone turned up a few times. This chain joins TRBV5-5 and TRBJ2-7; possibly TRBD2 for D (6 bases). The germline V and J ends were trimmed by 3 bases and 3 bases, with 10 bases remaining between them. In germline, CDR1 is SGHKS, CDR2 YYEKEE (reference sequence). The CDR3 contains 13 residues. Written as DNA, the CDR3 is TGTGCCAGCAGCTCGACTAGGGGCTACGAGCAGTACTTC. Its protein is CASSSTRGYEQYF.

This chain connects TRBV6-5 to TRBJ2-7; TRBD2 matches at 8 bases. The V and J ends lost 6 bases and 4 bases, in that order; junction bases with no gene match: 8. The CDR3 has 14 residues. Germline assignment: CDR1 MNHEY and CDR2 SVGAGI. CDR3 sequence: CASRSAGVRYEQYF. The DNA of the CDR3 is TGTGCCAGCAGGTCAGCGGGGGTCAGGTACGAGCAGTACTTC.

V usage is TRBV28 and J usage is TRBJ2-3; TRBD2 is a possible D gene (6 bases). Trimming pared 5 bases from V and 3 bases from J, leaving 15 bases between. CDR1 and CDR2 (germline): MDHEN, SYDVKM. The CDR3 sequence is 15 residues long. The CDR3 spells CASSPLGRVTDTQYF. The CDR3, as DNA: TGTGCCAGCAGTCCCCTCGGGAGAGTAACAGATACGCAGTATTTT.

The J gene is TRBJ1-2, the V gene TRBV11-2, with D possibly being TRBD1 (6 bases). V lost 2 bases and J lost 5, with 12 bases in between. The CDR3 extends over 14 amino acids. Per the germline V gene, CDR1 is SGHAT and CDR2 is FQNNGV. DNA for the CDR3: TGTGCCAGCAGCTTATTGGGGGCTAGGTATGGCTACACCTTC. Protein sequence: CASSLLGARYGYTF.

V is TRBV28 and J is TRBJ2-7; possibly TRBD2 for D (6 bases). V was trimmed by 7 bases and J by 0 bases, leaving 16 bases between them. The CDR3 has 15 amino acids. Germline values: CDR1 MDHEN, CDR2 SYDVKM. The CDR3 DNA follows: TGTGCCAGCATCCCGCGGGGTCAGGTCTCCTACGAGCAGTACTTC. Translating it yields CASIPRGQVSYEQYF.

The rearrangement links TRBV5-1 to TRBJ2-5; D is perhaps TRBD1 (6 bases). Trimming took off 4 bases at V and 2 bases at J, with 12 bases between the two ends. The CDR3 runs to 14 residues. CDR1 SGHRS and CDR2 YFSETQ come from the germline V gene. CDR3: CASSTPGQQETQYF. In DNA form, the CDR3 reads TGCGCCAGCAGCACACCGGGACAACAAGAGACCCAGTACTTC.

The chain carries TRBV6-5 and TRBJ1-1; weak D call: TRBD1 (5 bases). This CDR3 contains 13 residues. Germline values: CDR1 MNHEY, CDR2 SVGAGI. Trimming left V 1 base short and J 11 bases short, with 14 bases between. DNA of the CDR3: TGTGCCAGCAGTTACTTCCAGGGTACTGCCGCTTTCTTT. Translated, it gives CASSYFQGTAAFF.

This rearrangement joins TRBV4-3 to TRBJ2-1; TRBD2 matches at 7 bases. Germline CDR1 LGHNA, CDR2 YSLEER. V lost 1 base and J lost 0; bases outside the gene matches: 6. The CDR3 is made up of 17 amino acids. In DNA form, the CDR3 reads TGCGCCAGCAGCCAAGCCGTAGTAGCGGGCTCCTACAATGAGCAGTTCTTC. Translated: CASSQAVVAGSYNEQFF.

V usage is TRBV6-6 and J usage is TRBJ1-3; TRBD1 might be the D (6 bases). Per germline, CDR1 MNHNY and CDR2 SVGAGI (reference sequence). V was trimmed by 6 bases and J by 3 bases, leaving 9 bases between them. The CDR3 extends over 13 amino acids. The CDR3 DNA is TGTGCCAGCAGCCGGGACATTGGAAACACCATATATTTT. Translating gives CASSRDIGNTIYF.

The chain employs TRBV6-2 or TRBV6-3 and TRBJ1-6, with D possibly matching TRBD1 (6 bases). The CDR3 runs to 13 residues. Germline values: CDR1 MNHEY, CDR2 SVGEGT. Trimming left V 2 bases short and J 10 bases short, with 9 bases between. The CDR3 protein is CASSYPQGSPLHF. The CDR3 DNA reads TGTGCCAGCAGTTACCCGCAGGGGTCACCCCTCCACTTT.

The J gene is TRBJ1-1, the V gene TRBV7-2; D possibly corresponds to TRBD1 (6 bases). V was pared by 5 bases and J by 4 bases, with 14 bases between. Germline assignment: CDR1 SGHTA and CDR2 FQGNSA. The CDR3 consists of 14 residues. For the CDR3, the DNA is TGTGCCAGCAGCGAAGGGGGTTTGGGCACTGAAGCTTTCTTT. Protein product: CASSEGGLGTEAFF.